This T cell receptor (beta chain) was obtained from a study of T cell responses to AZD1222 COVID-19 vaccine. Study-level findings and limits: There were repertoire samples only from the period after the peak T cell response. It should be noted that donors were predominantly white British and more often female, and clonal diversity was possibly underestimated.

Method: immunoSEQ multiplex PCR; TCRdb's copy keeps in-frame clones and lacks some. In the table there are some 150,000 clones, 88% of which are singletons. Germline V gene data show CDR1 as KGHSH and CDR2 as LQKENI. The CDR3 sequence is 15 residues long. The trim removed 4 bases at V and 5 bases at J, leaving 7 bases unmatched. Concerning this clone: Its cognate antigen is unknown.

The sample in question was peripheral blood, obtained on day 0 of AZD1222 vaccination. This sequence was found in an adult in good health. The chain combines TRBV18 with TRBJ2-1, with 8 bases that match TRBD1. The CDR3: CASSLHRGSDNEQFF. The CDR3 DNA sequence: TGTGCCAGCTCACTTCACAGGGGGTCCGACAATGAGCAGTTCTTC.